These 25 T cell receptor beta chains were sequenced from one sample in a study of identical twins. TCRdb itself ran the 5' RACE reads through MiXCR, one entry per CDR3 protein. The sample has approximately 590,000 distinct CDR3 sequences, just under 10% seen once; the top ten hold approximately 3%. A further study also used this sample, focusing on yellow fever vaccine responses in identical twins.

Sequencing used PBMCs. The receptor source for this set is a woman aged 18-29 years in good health.

As concerns this clonotype: A single base separates this from a much larger clone, so it may be a read error. The chain uses TRBV29-1 and TRBJ2-3; D possibly corresponds to TRBD2 (5 bases). Germline V gene sequence: CDR1 SQVTM, CDR2 ANQGSEA. There are 14 residues in the CDR3. The CDR3 region is CSVKQSPSTDTRYF. As DNA, the CDR3 is TGCAGCGTTAAACAGAGCCCTAGCACAGATACGCGGTATTTT.

This chain connects TRBV29-1 to TRBJ2-7; the match to TRBD1 covers 7 bases. CDR3 length: 12 amino acids. With V trimmed by 7 bases and J by 2 bases, 5 bases remained unmatched. The germline gives CDR1 SQVTM, CDR2 ANQGSEA. CDR3 protein: CSAGTAPYEQYF. DNA of the CDR3: TGCAGCGCCGGGACAGCCCCCTACGAGCAGTACTTC.

The chain combines TRBV5-1 with TRBJ2-2; D possibly corresponds to TRBD1 (6 bases). The V and J ends lost 5 bases and 0 bases respectively, with 11 bases between them. Germline V gene lookup returns CDR1 SGHRS and CDR2 YFSETQ. The CDR3 totals 15 residues. CDR3 sequence (DNA): TGCGCCAGCAGGAACGAGGGGGCGAACACCGGGGAGCTGTTTTTT. This translates into CASRNEGANTGELFF.

The sample holds a few counts of this clonotype. CDR3 sequence: CASSLAQRGDNEQFF. Written as DNA, the CDR3 is TGTGCCAGCAGCTTGGCCCAGCGGGGGGACAATGAGCAGTTCTTC. The chain links TRBV5-6 to TRBJ2-1; 9 positions agree with TRBD2. CDR1 and CDR2 (germline): SGHDT, YYEEEE. J gave up 5 bases and V 0 bases, and 3 bases lay outside the gene matches. This CDR3 is built from 15 residues.

V gene TRBV24-1 combines with J gene TRBJ2-1; no definite D call. Trimming left V 8 bases short and J 4 bases short, with 5 bases between. The germline V gene encodes CDR1 KGHDR and CDR2 SFDVKD. The CDR3 consists of 11 residues. CDR3 in DNA: TGTGCCACCAAAGGTTACAATGAGCAGTTCTTC. This encodes CATKGYNEQFF.

V usage is TRBV28 and J usage is TRBJ2-1; D is possibly TRBD2 (6 bases). V lost 6 bases and J 2 bases, leaving 14 bases between the germline ends. The CDR3 covers 15 residues. Germline V CDR1 and CDR2: MDHEN, SYDVKM. The CDR3 region has the DNA TGTGCCAGCAGACGGGACTGGACCCCCTACAATGAGCAGTTCTTC. As protein: CASRRDWTPYNEQFF.

This clonotype was recorded at least ten times. J is TRBJ2-2 and V is TRBV29-1; weak D call: TRBD2 (5 bases). Trimming removed 6 bases at V and 4 bases at J, with 15 bases between. This CDR3 is built from 14 residues. Germline V gives CDR1 SQVTM, CDR2 ANQGSEA. CDR3 residues: CSVVGREGTGELFF. In DNA form, the CDR3 reads TGCAGCGTCGTTGGCCGCGAGGGCACCGGGGAGCTGTTTTTT.

The rearrangement joins TRBV27 to TRBJ2-1; TRBD2 aligns across 8 bases. The junction had 8 bases not matched to a gene; V was cut back by 4 bases and J by 6 bases. This CDR3 has 15 amino acids. From germline, CDR1 is MNHEY and CDR2 SMNVEV (reference sequence). DNA of the CDR3: TGTGCCAGCAGTTCCGGACTAGCCGCTATCAATGAGCAGTTCTTC. This sequence encodes CASSSGLAAINEQFF.

Only a few counts were recorded for this clonotype. J is TRBJ1-1 and V is TRBV12-5; TRBD1 matches 9 bases. Germline lookup yields CDR1 LGHNT and CDR2 FRNRAP. The CDR3 spans 14 residues. The junction had 3 bases not matched to a gene; V was cut back by 1 base and J by 6 bases. The DNA for the CDR3 is TGTGCTAGTGGTTTGGGACAGGGGGACGCTGAAGCTTTCTTT. Translated: CASGLGQGDAEAFF.

This clonotype was observed a few times. V is TRBV7-9 and J is TRBJ2-5; 8 bases line up with TRBD1. CDR3 size: 13 residues. Germline V gene sequence: CDR1 SEHNR, CDR2 FQNEAQ (reference sequence). V lost 10 bases and J lost 4; bases outside the gene matches: 8. The CDR3 spells CATGPQGGETQYF. CDR3 sequence (DNA): TGTGCCACCGGACCACAGGGGGGAGAGACCCAGTACTTC.

This clonotype has a handful of counts. This chain uses TRBV28 with TRBJ2-3; D is uncertain. This CDR3 spans 14 amino acids. V was trimmed by 6 bases and J by 3 bases, leaving 13 bases between them. Germline V lookup: CDR1 MDHEN, CDR2 SYDVKM. The CDR3 loop is CASSRPARTDTQYF. Here the CDR3 DNA reads TGTGCCAGCAGCCGGCCGGCCAGAACAGATACGCAGTATTTT.

Only a few counts were recorded for this clonotype. It may be a read error: a sequence one base away is much more abundant. This chain links TRBV12-3 or TRBV12-4 with TRBJ2-7, with TRBD1 matching over 9 bases. The V segment lost 5 bases and the J segment 3 bases; nucleotides outside the gene matches: 2. The CDR3 is 13 residues long. The DNA of the CDR3 is TGTGCCAGCAGTGCGACAGGGGGCTACGAGCAGTACTTC. Translation: CASSATGGYEQYF.

V usage is TRBV3-1 and J usage is TRBJ2-1; TRBD2 agrees at 12 bases. Germline values: CDR1 LGHDT, CDR2 YNNKEL (reference sequence). The CDR3 totals 15 residues. V lost 1 base, J lost 10 bases, and 5 bases stayed unmatched. CDR3 bases: TGTGCCAGCAGCCAAGGCCCCGGGACTAGCGGGGAGCAGTTCTTC. Protein: CASSQGPGTSGEQFF.

This clonotype was counted only a few times. The J gene is TRBJ1-1, the V gene TRBV7-2; possibly TRBD1 for D (5 bases). V dropped 5 bases and J dropped 8 bases, with 9 bases sitting between them. The CDR3 is 11 amino acids. The germline gives CDR1 SGHTA, CDR2 FQGNSA. This CDR3 reads CASSTNREAFF. The CDR3 DNA follows: TGTGCCAGCAGCACCAACAGGGAAGCTTTCTTT.

The genes are TRBV11-1 and TRBJ2-2; D gene unclear. Germline CDR1 reads SGHAT; CDR2 reads FQDESV (reference sequence). The CDR3 consists of 14 residues. V shed 1 base and J shed 3 bases, with 6 bases lying between them. The CDR3 DNA sequence: TGTGCCAGCAGCTTAGTTCGATACACCGGGGAGCTGTTTTTT. Its protein is CASSLVRYTGELFF.

V gene TRBV6-1 combines with J gene TRBJ2-3; the D gene could be TRBD1 or TRBD2 (5 bases each). V lost 5 bases to trimming and J lost 5 bases, with 11 bases between them. This CDR3 comprises 13 residues. From germline, CDR1 is MNHNS and CDR2 SASEGT. In DNA, the CDR3 is TGTGCCAGCAGTAATGACAGCGGAGATACGCAGTATTTT. It encodes CASSNDSGDTQYF.

This clonotype was observed at least ten times. This sequence joins TRBV6-5 and TRBJ2-7; TRBD2 matches at 13 bases. This CDR3 is built from 14 residues. In germline, CDR1 is MNHEY, CDR2 SVGAGI. V trimming: 7 bases; J trimming: 2 bases; junction bases outside the gene matches: 2. The CDR3 loop reads CASKTSGRPYEQYF. CDR3 nucleotide sequence: TGTGCCAGCAAGACTAGCGGGAGGCCCTACGAGCAGTACTTC.

This clonotype was recorded at least ten times. The V and J genes are TRBV29-1 and TRBJ2-1; TRBD1 matches 8 bases. The junction had 6 bases not matched to a gene; V was cut back by 8 bases and J by 3 bases. The CDR3 length is 13 residues. Per the germline V gene, CDR1 is SQVTM and CDR2 is ANQGSEA. DNA of the CDR3: TGCAGCTTCCAAGGACAGGGCTACAATGAGCAGTTCTTC. Its protein is CSFQGQGYNEQFF.

The sample holds a few counts of this clonotype. This chain links TRBV11-3 with TRBJ2-3; 9 nucleotides match TRBD1. With V trimmed by 1 base and J by 2 bases, 7 bases remained unmatched. Germline V gene lookup returns CDR1 SGHNT and CDR2 YENEEA. This CDR3 is built from 17 residues. This CDR3 reads CASSLVLGQGSTDTQYF. Written as DNA, the CDR3 is TGTGCCAGCAGCTTAGTGCTTGGACAGGGGTCCACAGATACGCAGTATTTT.

V gene TRBV7-3 combines with J gene TRBJ1-2; D unresolved. The CDR3 is 15 amino acids. From germline, CDR1 is SGHTA and CDR2 FQGTGA. The V and J ends lost 1 base and 0 bases respectively, with 9 bases between them. The CDR3 coding sequence is TGTGCCAGCAGCTTAATACACGGAGCTAACTATGGCTACACCTTC. As protein: CASSLIHGANYGYTF.

In this sample, this clonotype turned up many times. The chain employs TRBV6-6 and TRBJ2-1; TRBD1 agrees at 8 bases. CDR1 and CDR2 from the germline V gene are MNHNY and SVGAGI (reference sequence). The CDR3 sequence is 12 residues long. The V and J ends lost 6 bases and 5 bases, in that order; junction bases with no gene match: 0. CDR3 loop: CASRDRDNEQFF. The CDR3 nucleotides are TGTGCCAGCAGGGACAGGGACAATGAGCAGTTCTTC.

J is TRBJ2-7 and V is TRBV27, with 7 bases that match TRBD2. This CDR3 comprises 18 residues. After removal of 5 bases from V and 4 bases from J, the junction contained 20 bases not matched to a gene. The V gene's germline CDR1 is MNHEY and CDR2 SMNVEV (reference sequence). CDR3 sequence reads: CASSDPAAGTGDLYEQYF. The CDR3 DNA reads as TGTGCCAGCAGTGACCCTGCAGCGGGGACCGGAGATTTATACGAGCAGTACTTC.

This chain joins TRBV29-1 and TRBJ2-7; D is perhaps TRBD2 (5 bases). V lost 3 bases and J 6 bases, leaving 15 bases between the germline ends. This CDR3 is built from 13 residues. Germline V gene sequence: CDR1 SQVTM, CDR2 ANQGSEA. The CDR3 DNA reads TGCAGCGTTGATTTAGCGAGTGAGAGCGAGCAGTACTTC. Translating gives CSVDLASESEQYF.

The table lists this clonotype with many counts. CDR3 bases: TGTGCCAGCAGCCAACCGGAAGGACTAGCGGGCTTCGAGACCCAGTACTTC. It is translated as CASSQPEGLAGFETQYF. This chain uses TRBV14 with TRBJ2-5; 11 nucleotides align to TRBD2. The V and J ends lost 2 bases and 5 bases, in that order; junction bases with no gene match: 10. Germline CDR1 SGHDN, CDR2 FVKESK. The CDR3 has 17 residues.

This clonotype showed up just a few times. V usage is TRBV12-3 or TRBV12-4 and J usage is TRBJ2-5, with 8 bases that match TRBD1. CDR3 size: 14 residues. Germline trimming cut 10 bases from V and 6 bases from J; bases unmatched to any gene: 13. CDR3: CATARDRGRKTQYF. CDR3 nucleotide sequence: TGTGCCACCGCCCGAGACAGGGGTCGAAAGACCCAGTACTTC.